The subject of this entry is one TCR beta chain. Its target is unknown. The sample comes from a study of T cell repertoires in ileal Crohn's disease. In the study overall: About half received postoperative treatment, 10 to 11 with thiopurines and about 20 anti-TNF.

Eligibility required adulthood, ileal or ileocolonic Crohn's disease and indicated ileocolonic resection. The CDR3 runs 14 residues. Trimming at V came to 2 bases and at J to 7 bases, leaving 6 bases not matched to a gene. Germline CDR1 reads SNHLY; CDR2 reads FYNNEI. Findings and limits, study-wide: High-frequency clones were more common in sorted CD8 than CD4 cells.

About 490 nanograms of biopsy DNA per sample underwent TCRB immunosequencing. Clones were read by immunoSEQ multiplex PCR, and TCRdb kept only the in-frame ones, dropping some. The sample includes 15,000 or so clones, roughly 91% seen only once; the top ten take roughly 3.4%. The TCR originated in an adult with Crohn's disease. The chain couples TRBV2 to TRBJ2-5; TRBD2 matches at 8 bases. The sample comprised ileal tissue. CDR3 region: CASSESGGARTQYF. The DNA of the CDR3 is TGTGCCAGCAGTGAATCGGGGGGGGCCCGGACCCAGTACTTC.